Detailed here is one T cell receptor beta chain. Its antigen is currently not known. The junction shows a germline mismatch at one end, possibly a read error. The data belong to a study of spatial heterogeneity in lung cancer (dated by TCRdb to between 2018 and 2020). With respect to the entire study: More beta-chain than alpha-chain transcripts were consistently detected, likely reflecting higher beta-chain transcript abundance. In the raw uncorrected reads, each unique combination of TCR and UMI appeared more than ten times on average. The study quantitatively compared TCR alpha and beta repertoires across multiple tumor regions, matched nontumor lung and blood in non-small cell lung cancer. Nonsynonymous mutation counts, determined by whole-exome sequencing of tumor tissue, were related to features of the TCR repertoire. At surgery, both alpha and beta chains were TCR-sequenced in 220 tumor regions, approximately 64 matched nontumor lung samples and 56 PBMC samples. The investigation overall reported the following: Confirming at a functional level the hypothesis that regional TCRs recognize regional mutations was considered to require additional single-cell paired TCR alpha and beta sequencing. Ubiquitous expanded tumor TCRs were found in blood more often at tumor resection than at routine follow-up.

The label giving this sample's time point can be read as: sample taken at primary tumor resection. For TCR sequencing, whole RNA was extracted from tumor and nontumor lung tissue, or from cryopreserved PBMC samples, and no cell sorting was done. Samples were obtained from 65 to 90 patients with early-stage, untreated non-small cell lung cancer from the lung TRACERx cohort. A patient was chosen for TCR sequencing only when enough RNA was available from at least two tumor regions. The protocol used for the library was 5' RACE. Instrument on record: NextSeq 500. In the TCR library protocol, a unique molecular identifier was attached to each TCR cDNA molecule so that PCR and sequencing errors could be corrected. The authors' pipeline ran thus. Decombinator tools were used for TCR identification, UMI-based error correction and CDR3 extraction. TCRs above a frequency of 2 per 1,000, corresponding to the top 1% of the tumor frequency distribution, were defined as expanded. Rényi diversity was computed with the R vegan package after subsampling each repertoire 100 times to 5,000 TCRs. To build CDR3 similarity networks, amino acid triplet string-kernel similarity was used, and CDR3s were connected when their pairwise similarity was above 0.82. Using fastp trimming at Q25 and MiXCR clonotype assembly, TCRdb reanalyzed the public sequencing data and kept in-frame beta chains. Records with the same CDR3 protein are collapsed into one entry carrying the most frequent genes and DNA. Clone size and V and J calls follow TCRdb, not the original study. The sample includes about 28,000 distinct CDR3 sequences, with about 8.1% observed a single time. Around 36% of the sample is held by the ten biggest clonotypes.

This specimen was PBMCs, taken at surgery. The source of this sequence is a female donor with early-stage non-small cell lung cancer.

The CDR3: CASSLNSGSQDTQYF. The DNA sequence is given as TGTGCTAGCAGCTTAAATAGCGGGAGTCAAGATACGCAGTATTTT. The sequence links TRBV7-7 to TRBJ2-3, with 9 middle bases fitting TRBD2. From its cysteine to its phenylalanine, the CDR3 spans 15 amino acids. The DNA shown is the 45-base CDR3, in frame from base 1. The germline V gene (reference sequence) supplies CDR1 SSHAT and CDR2 FNYEAQ. Full variable domain (CDR3 extended with the reference TRBV7-7 and TRBJ2-3 proteins): GAGVSQSPRYKVTKRGQDVTLRCDPISSHATLYWYQQALGQGPEFLTYFNYEAQPDKSGLPSDRFSAERPEGSISTLTIQRTEQRDSAMYRCASSLNSGSQDTQYFGPGTRLTVL.